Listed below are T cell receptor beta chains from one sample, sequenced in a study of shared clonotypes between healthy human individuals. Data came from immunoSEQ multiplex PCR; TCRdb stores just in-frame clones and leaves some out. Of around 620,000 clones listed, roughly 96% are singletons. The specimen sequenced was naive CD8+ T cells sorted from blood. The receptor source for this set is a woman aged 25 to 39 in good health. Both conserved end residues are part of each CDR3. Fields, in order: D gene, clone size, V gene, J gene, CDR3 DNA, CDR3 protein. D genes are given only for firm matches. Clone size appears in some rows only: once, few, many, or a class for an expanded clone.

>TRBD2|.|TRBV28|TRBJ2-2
TGTGCCAGGAGAGCTAGCGGGAGTAGCGGCACCGGGGAGCTGTTTTTT
CARRASGSSGTGELFF
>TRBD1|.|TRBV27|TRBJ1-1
TGTGCCAGCAGTGATCAATCGGGACAGTTCACTGAAGCTTTCTTT
CASSDQSGQFTEAFF
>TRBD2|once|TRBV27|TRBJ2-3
TGTGCCAGTCTTCGCGGGAGGACAGATACGCAGTATTTT
CASLRGRTDTQYF
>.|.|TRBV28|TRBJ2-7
TGTGCCAGCAGTTTATGGCGGGACACCTACGAGCAGTACTTC
CASSLWRDTYEQYF
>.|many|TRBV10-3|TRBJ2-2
TGTGCCATCAGTGAGTCAGTCGGGGGCAGCAGTTCCGGGGAGCTGTTTTTT
CAISESVGGSSSGELFF
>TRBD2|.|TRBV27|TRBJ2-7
TGTGCCAGCAGTTTTGGGAGCGGGACCCCCTACGAGCAGTACTTC
CASSFGSGTPYEQYF
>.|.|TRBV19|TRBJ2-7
TGTGCCACTCGAGGAGAGGAGTCCTACGAGCAGTACTTC
CATRGEESYEQYF
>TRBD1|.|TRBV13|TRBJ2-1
TGTGCCAGCAGTTCTACAGGGGACGGCTACAATGAGCAGTTCTTC
CASSSTGDGYNEQFF
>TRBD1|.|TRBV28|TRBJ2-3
TGTGCCAGCAGTTTCGGGACAGGGAAAACAGATACGCAGTATTTT
CASSFGTGKTDTQYF
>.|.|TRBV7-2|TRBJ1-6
TGTGCCAGCAGCCCAAGACAGAGCTCCTATAATTCACCCCTCCACTTT
CASSPRQSSYNSPLHF
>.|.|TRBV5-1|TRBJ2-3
TGCGCCAGCAGTATACTAGCAGATACGCAGTATTTT
CASSILADTQYF
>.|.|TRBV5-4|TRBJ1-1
TGTGCCAGCAGAAGAGAGGGTACTCAAGCTTTCTTT
CASRREGTQAFF
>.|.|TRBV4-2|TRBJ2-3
TGTGCCAGCAGCCAAGAGGATCTGACTAGAGAGACAGATACGCAGTATTTT
CASSQEDLTRETDTQYF
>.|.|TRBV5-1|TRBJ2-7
TGCGCCAGCAGCTCGTTGGGGGAAGCCTACGAGCAGTACTTC
CASSSLGEAYEQYF
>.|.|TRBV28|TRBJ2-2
TGTGCCAGCAGTTTCGTGGAGGGCAGGACCGGGGAGCTGTTTTTT
CASSFVEGRTGELFF
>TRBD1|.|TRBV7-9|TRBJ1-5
TGTGCCAGCAGCCCGGGACAGGGCAATCAGCCCCAGCATTTT
CASSPGQGNQPQHF
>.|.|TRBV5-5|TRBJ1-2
TGTGCCAGCAGCACTTCCAATGGCTACACCTTC
CASSTSNGYTF
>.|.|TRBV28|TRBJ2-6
TGTGCCAGCAGTCCCAGTATAACCGGGGCCAACGTCCTGACTTTC
CASSPSITGANVLTF
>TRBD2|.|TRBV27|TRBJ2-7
TGTGCCAGCAGTCCGGGACTAGCGGTGTACGAGCAGTACTTC
CASSPGLAVYEQYF
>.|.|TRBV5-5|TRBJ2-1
TGTGCCAGCAGCTTTTCCTACAATGAGCAGTTCTTC
CASSFSYNEQFF
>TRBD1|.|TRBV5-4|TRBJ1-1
TGTGCCAGCAGCTTGGCGGACAGGGGGCGACTGGGGACTGAAGCTTTCTTT
CASSLADRGRLGTEAFF
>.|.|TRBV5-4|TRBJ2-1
TGTGCCAGCGGCTCGGGGTATGGCAATGAGCAGTTCTTC
CASGSGYGNEQFF
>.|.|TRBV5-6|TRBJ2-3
TGTGCCAGCAGCGGGGGACCTGGAAATACGCAGTATTTT
CASSGGPGNTQYF
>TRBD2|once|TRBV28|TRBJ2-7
TGTGCCAGCACCGTAGGGACTAGCGTTTCCTACGAGCAGTACTTC
CASTVGTSVSYEQYF
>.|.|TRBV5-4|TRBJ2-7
TGTGCCAGCAGCTTGGACAGGGCCTACGAGCAGTACTTC
CASSLDRAYEQYF
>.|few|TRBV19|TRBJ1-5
TGTGCCAGTAGTCTGACGGGAAATCAGCCCCAGCATTTT
CASSLTGNQPQHF
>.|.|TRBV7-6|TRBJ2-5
TGTGCCAGCACCGCCATAGCGGCAAGCCAAGAGACCCAGTACTTC
CASTAIAASQETQYF
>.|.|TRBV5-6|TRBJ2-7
TGTGCCAGCAGCTTAGAATTAAGCGAGAGGGTTGGTGAGCAGTACTTC
CASSLELSERVGEQYF
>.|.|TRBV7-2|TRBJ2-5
TGTGCCAGCAGCTTACTTGGGTCGTACCAAGAGACCCAGTACTTC
CASSLLGSYQETQYF
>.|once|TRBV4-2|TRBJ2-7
TGTGCCAGCAGCCCGGCGGGACAAACCTACGAGCAGTACTTC
CASSPAGQTYEQYF
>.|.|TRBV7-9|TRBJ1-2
TGTGCCAGCAGCATAGTGGGCAGTGTCTATGGCTACACCTTC
CASSIVGSVYGYTF
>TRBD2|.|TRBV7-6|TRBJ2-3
TGTGCCAGCAGCTTAATGGGCGGGAGTGGCACAGATACGCAGTATTTT
CASSLMGGSGTDTQYF
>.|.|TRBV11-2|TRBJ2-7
TGTGCCAGCAGCTTCAGGGACTCAATCTCCTACGAGCAGTACTTC
CASSFRDSISYEQYF
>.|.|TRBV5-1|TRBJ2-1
TGCGCCAGCAGCTTCGGCTCCTACAATGAGCAGTTCTTC
CASSFGSYNEQFF
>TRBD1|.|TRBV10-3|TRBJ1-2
TGTGCCATCAGTTCCCGGGACAGTCGTCTTCCGGATGGCTACACCTTC
CAISSRDSRLPDGYTF
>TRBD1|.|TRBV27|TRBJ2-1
TGTGCCAGCAGTTTATCCGGACAGGGACTTAAATACAATGAGCAGTTCTTC
CASSLSGQGLKYNEQFF
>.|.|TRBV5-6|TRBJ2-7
TGTGCCAGCAGCTTGAGCGGAAGGCCCTACGAGCAGTACTTC
CASSLSGRPYEQYF
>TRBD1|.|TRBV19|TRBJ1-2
TGTGCCAGTAGTATAGTGGCCGGGACAGGGGGTGGCTACACCTTC
CASSIVAGTGGGYTF
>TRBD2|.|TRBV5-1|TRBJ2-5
TGCGCCAGCAGCCCCGGTCCCCTAGCGGGAGGGAGCGAGACCCAGTACTTC
CASSPGPLAGGSETQYF
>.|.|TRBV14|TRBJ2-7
TGTGCCAGCAGCCAAGCGGACGACGACCTCTACGAGCAGTACTTC
CASSQADDDLYEQYF
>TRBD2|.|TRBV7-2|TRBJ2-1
TGTGCCAGCAGCTTTAGCGGGGGCCTGGGGAATGAGCAGTTCTTC
CASSFSGGLGNEQFF
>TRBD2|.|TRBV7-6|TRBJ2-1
TGTGCCAGCAGCTTCCAACTAGCGGGACATATCAATGAGCAGTTCTTC
CASSFQLAGHINEQFF
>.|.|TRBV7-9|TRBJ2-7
TGTGCCAGTTCCCCGGGCGGATTTGGCGAGCAGTACTTC
CASSPGGFGEQYF
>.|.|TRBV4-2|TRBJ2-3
TGTGCCAGCAGCCAAGGACTAGGGACAGATACGCAGTATTTT
CASSQGLGTDTQYF
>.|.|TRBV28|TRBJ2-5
TGTGCCAGCAGTTTCGGTCAAACAGGGAGAGCTAGTGGAGAGACCCAGTACTTC
CASSFGQTGRASGETQYF
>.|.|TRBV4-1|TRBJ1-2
TGCGCCAGCAGCCAAGCCGCTCAGCTCGAGGGGGGCTACACCTTC
CASSQAAQLEGGYTF
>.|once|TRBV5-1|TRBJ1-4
TGCGCCAGCAGCCCAAGGGGTGCAACTAATGAAAAACTGTTTTTT
CASSPRGATNEKLFF
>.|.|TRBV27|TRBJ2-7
TGTGCCAGCAGTTTCCAGGAGAGCTCCTACGAGCAGTACTTC
CASSFQESSYEQYF
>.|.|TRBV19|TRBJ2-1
TGTGCCAGTAGTGCCATCAATGAGCAGTTCTTC
CASSAINEQFF
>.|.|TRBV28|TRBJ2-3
TGTGCCAGCAGTTACGGGACTCGTCGCACAGATACGCAGTATTTT
CASSYGTRRTDTQYF
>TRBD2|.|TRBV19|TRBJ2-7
TGTGCCAGTAGTATAAGGGGTAGCGGGAGTTACGAGCAGTACTTC
CASSIRGSGSYEQYF
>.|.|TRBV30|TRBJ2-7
TGTGCCTGGGTTCAGGCTCGGACTTTCAGCGAGCAGTACTTC
CAWVQARTFSEQYF
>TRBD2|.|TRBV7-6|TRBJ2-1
TGTGCCAGCAGCTTGGGGACTAGCGGGAACGTTGAGCAGTTCTTC
CASSLGTSGNVEQFF
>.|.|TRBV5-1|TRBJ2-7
TGCGCCAGCAGCTCCATCCCTGACCCCAGAGCCTACGAGCAGTACTTC
CASSSIPDPRAYEQYF
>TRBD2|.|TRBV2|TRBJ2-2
TGTGCCAGCAGTCTCCTTCGGACTAGCGGGGCGAACACCGGGGAGCTGTTTTTT
CASSLLRTSGANTGELFF
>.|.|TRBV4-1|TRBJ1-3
TGCGCCAGCAGCCAAGATATCAGGAGTGGAAACACCATATATTTT
CASSQDIRSGNTIYF
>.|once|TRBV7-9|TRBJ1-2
TGTGCCAGCAGCTTAGGGGGGAACTTCCCTAGGTGGTATGGCTACACCTTC
CASSLGGNFPRWYGYTF
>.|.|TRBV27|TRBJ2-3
TGTGCCAGCAGTTTACGAGGGTACAGCACAGATACGCAGTATTTT
CASSLRGYSTDTQYF
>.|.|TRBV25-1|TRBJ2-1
TGTGCCAGCAGTGAATCCATTGAGCAGTTCTTC
CASSESIEQFF
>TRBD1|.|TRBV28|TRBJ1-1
TGTGCCAGCAGTGACAGGGTTCGTTCCCCAGCTTTCTTT
CASSDRVRSPAFF